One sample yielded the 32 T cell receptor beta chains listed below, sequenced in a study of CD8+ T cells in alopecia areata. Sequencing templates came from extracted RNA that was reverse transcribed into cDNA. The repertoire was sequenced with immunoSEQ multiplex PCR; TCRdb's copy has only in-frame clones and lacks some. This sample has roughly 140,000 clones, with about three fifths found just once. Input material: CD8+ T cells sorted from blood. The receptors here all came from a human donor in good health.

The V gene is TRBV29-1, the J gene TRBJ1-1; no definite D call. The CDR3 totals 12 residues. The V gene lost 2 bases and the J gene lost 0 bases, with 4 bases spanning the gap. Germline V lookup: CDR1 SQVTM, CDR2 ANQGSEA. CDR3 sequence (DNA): TGCAGCGTTGAAAGTCTGAACACTGAAGCTTTCTTT. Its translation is CSVESLNTEAFF.

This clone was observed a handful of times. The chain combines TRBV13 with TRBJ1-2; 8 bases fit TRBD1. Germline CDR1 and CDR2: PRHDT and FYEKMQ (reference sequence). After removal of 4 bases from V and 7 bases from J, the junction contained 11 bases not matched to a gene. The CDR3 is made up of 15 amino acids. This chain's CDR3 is CASSSKTGARGGYTF. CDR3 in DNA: TGTGCCAGCAGCTCCAAGACAGGGGCGAGAGGTGGCTACACCTTC.

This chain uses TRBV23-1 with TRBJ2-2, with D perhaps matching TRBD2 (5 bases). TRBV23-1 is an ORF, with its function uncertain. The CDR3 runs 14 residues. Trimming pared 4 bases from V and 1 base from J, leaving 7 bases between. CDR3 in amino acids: CASSPRGNTGELFF. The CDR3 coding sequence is TGCGCCAGCAGTCCCCGGGGGAACACCGGGGAGCTGTTTTTT.

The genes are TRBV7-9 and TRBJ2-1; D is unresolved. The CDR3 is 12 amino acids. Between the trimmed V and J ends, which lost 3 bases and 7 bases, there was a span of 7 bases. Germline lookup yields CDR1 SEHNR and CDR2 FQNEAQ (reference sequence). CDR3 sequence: CASSFNANEQFF. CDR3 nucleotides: TGTGCCAGCAGCTTTAACGCAAATGAGCAGTTCTTC.

The CDR3 nucleotides read TGTGCCAGCAGTTACTCCCCCGGGTCGCAAGAGCAGTACTTC. Translating gives CASSYSPGSQEQYF. The genes are TRBV6-5 and TRBJ2-7; D is undetermined. Trimming removed 0 bases from V and 7 bases from J, with 13 bases in between. The germline V gene encodes CDR1 MNHEY and CDR2 SVGAGI. This CDR3 is built from 14 residues.

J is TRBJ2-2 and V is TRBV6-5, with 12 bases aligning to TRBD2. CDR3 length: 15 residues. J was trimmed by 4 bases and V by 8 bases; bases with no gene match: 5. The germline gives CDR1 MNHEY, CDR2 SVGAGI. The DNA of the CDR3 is TGTGCCAGCCGACTGACTAGCGGGAGCACCGGGGAGCTGTTTTTT. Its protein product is CASRLTSGSTGELFF.

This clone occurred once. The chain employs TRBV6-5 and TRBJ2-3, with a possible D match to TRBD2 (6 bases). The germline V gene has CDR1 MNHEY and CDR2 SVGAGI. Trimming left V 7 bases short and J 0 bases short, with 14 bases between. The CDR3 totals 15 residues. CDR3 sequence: CASKDGGSSTDTQYF. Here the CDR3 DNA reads TGTGCCAGCAAGGACGGGGGTTCTAGCACAGATACGCAGTATTTT.

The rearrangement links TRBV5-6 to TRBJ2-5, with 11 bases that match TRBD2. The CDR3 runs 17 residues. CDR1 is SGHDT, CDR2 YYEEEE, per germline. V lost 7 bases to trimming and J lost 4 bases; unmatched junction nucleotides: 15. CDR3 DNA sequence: TGTGCCAGCTCTTCGGGACTAGCGGCTCTGAATCGAGAGACCCAGTACTTC. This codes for CASSSGLAALNRETQYF.

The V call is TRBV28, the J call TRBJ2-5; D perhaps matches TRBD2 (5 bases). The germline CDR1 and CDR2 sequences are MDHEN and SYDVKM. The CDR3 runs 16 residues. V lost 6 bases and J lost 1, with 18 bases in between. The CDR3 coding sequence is TGTGCCAGCAGCCTCCGGTCGGGGTACCCCCAAGAGACCCAGTACTTC. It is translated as CASSLRSGYPQETQYF.

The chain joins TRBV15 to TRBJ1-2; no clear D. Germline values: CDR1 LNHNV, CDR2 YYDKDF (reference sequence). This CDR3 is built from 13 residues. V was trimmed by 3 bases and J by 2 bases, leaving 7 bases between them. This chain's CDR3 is CATSSGLNYGYTF. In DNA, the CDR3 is TGTGCCACCAGCAGCGGTTTGAACTATGGCTACACCTTC. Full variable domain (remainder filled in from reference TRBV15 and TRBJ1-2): DAMVIQNPRYQVTQFGKPVTLSCSQTLNHNVMYWYQQKSSQAPKLLFHYYDKDFNNEADTPDNFQSRRPNTSFCFLDIRSPGLGDTAMYLCATSSGLNYGYTFGSGTRLTVV.

The CDR3 is CASSPRTGPYEQYF. CDR3 bases: TGTGCCAGCAGCCCCCGGACAGGCCCCTACGAGCAGTACTTC. The V gene is TRBV7-9, the J gene TRBJ2-7; 7 bases are shared with TRBD1. The CDR3 covers 14 residues. Germline V gene sequence: CDR1 SEHNR, CDR2 FQNEAQ (reference sequence). V dropped 5 bases and J dropped 2; count of bases not matched to a gene: 6.

The CDR3 spells CSVGQGPNTEAFF. The CDR3 bases are TGCAGCGTTGGACAGGGCCCGAACACTGAAGCTTTCTTT. The chain combines TRBV29-1 with TRBJ1-1, with 7 bases aligning to TRBD1. Germline lookup yields CDR1 SQVTM and CDR2 ANQGSEA. V shed 4 bases and J 1 base; nucleotides not matched to a gene: 3. This CDR3 is 13 amino acids long. Supplemented by reference TRBV29-1 and TRBJ1-1, the full variable domain reads SAVISQKPSRDICQRGTSLTIQCQVDSQVTMMFWYRQQPGQSLTLIATANQGSEATYESGFVIDKFPISRPNLTFSTLTVSNMSPEDSSIYLCSVGQGPNTEAFFGQGTRLTVV.

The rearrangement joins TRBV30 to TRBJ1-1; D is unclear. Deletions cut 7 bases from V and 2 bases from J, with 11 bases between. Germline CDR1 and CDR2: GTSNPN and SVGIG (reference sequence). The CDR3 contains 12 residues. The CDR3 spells CASSSVNTEAFF. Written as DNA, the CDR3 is TGTGCCTCCTCGTCCGTTAACACTGAAGCTTTCTTT.

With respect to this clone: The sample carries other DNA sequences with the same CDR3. The CDR3: CASSLGQTEAFF. The DNA for the CDR3 is TGTGCCAGCAGCTTGGGTCAGACTGAAGCTTTCTTT. J is TRBJ1-1 and V is TRBV5-6; D ambiguous. Germline values: CDR1 SGHDT, CDR2 YYEEEE. With 0 bases removed from V and 5 bases from J, the gap between germline ends came to 5 bases. CDR3 size: 12 residues.

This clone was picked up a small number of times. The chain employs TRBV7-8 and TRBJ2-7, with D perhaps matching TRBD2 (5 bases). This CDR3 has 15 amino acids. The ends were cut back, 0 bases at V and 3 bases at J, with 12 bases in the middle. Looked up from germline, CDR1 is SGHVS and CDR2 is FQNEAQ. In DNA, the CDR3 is TGTGCCAGCAGCTTAGCGGACTCGGGGTTCTACGAGCAGTACTTC. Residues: CASSLADSGFYEQYF. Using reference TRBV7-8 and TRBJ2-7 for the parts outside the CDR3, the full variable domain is GAGVSQSPRYKVAKRGQDVALRCDPISGHVSLFWYQQALGQGPEFLTYFQNEAQLDKSGLPSDRFFAERPEGSVSTLKIQRTQQEDSAVYLCASSLADSGFYEQYFGPGTRLTVT.

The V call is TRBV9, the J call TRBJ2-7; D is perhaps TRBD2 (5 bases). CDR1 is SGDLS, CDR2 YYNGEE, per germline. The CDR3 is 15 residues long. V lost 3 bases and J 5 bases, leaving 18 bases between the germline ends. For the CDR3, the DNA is TGTGCCAGCAGCGCGCTTAGAGGGAACGTCGACGAGCAGTACTTC. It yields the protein CASSALRGNVDEQYF.

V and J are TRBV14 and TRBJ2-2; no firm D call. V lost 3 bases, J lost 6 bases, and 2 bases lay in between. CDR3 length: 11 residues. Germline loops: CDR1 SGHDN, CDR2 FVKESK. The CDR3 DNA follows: TGTGCCAGCAGCCAGGCCGGGGAGCTGTTTTTT. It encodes CASSQAGELFF.

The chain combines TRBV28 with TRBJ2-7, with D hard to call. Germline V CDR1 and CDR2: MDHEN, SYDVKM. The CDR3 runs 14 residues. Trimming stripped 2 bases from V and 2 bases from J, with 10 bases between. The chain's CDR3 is CASSLPRRTYEQYF. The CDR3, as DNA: TGTGCCAGCAGTTTACCCCGGAGAACCTACGAGCAGTACTTC.

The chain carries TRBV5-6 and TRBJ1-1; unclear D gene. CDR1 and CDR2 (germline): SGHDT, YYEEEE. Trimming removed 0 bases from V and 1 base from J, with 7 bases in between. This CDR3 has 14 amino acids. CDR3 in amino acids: CASSLVWTNTEAFF. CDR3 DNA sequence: TGTGCCAGCAGCTTGGTGTGGACGAACACTGAAGCTTTCTTT.

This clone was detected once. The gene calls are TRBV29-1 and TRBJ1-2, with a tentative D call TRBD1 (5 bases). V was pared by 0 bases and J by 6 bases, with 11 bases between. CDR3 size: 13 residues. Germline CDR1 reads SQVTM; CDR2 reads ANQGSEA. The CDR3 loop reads CSVEDRGANGYTF. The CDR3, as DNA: TGCAGCGTTGAAGATAGGGGAGCTAATGGCTACACCTTC.

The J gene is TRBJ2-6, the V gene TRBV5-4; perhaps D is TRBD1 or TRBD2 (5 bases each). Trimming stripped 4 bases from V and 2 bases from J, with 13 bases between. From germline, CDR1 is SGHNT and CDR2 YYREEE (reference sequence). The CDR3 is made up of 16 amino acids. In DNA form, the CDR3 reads TGTGCCAGCAGCCCCAGGGTGGGGGCTGGGGCCAACGTCCTGACTTTC. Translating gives CASSPRVGAGANVLTF.

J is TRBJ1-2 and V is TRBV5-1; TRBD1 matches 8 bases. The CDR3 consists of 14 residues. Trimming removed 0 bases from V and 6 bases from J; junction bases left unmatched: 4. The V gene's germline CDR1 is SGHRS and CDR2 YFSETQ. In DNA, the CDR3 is TGCGCCAGCAGCTTGGCAGGGGGCGCGAATGGCTACACCTTC. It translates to CASSLAGGANGYTF.

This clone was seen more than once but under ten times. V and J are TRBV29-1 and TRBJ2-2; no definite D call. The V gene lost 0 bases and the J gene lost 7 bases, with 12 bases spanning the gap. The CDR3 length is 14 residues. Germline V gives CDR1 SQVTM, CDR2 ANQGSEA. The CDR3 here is CSVEDGQSNGELFF. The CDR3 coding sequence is TGCAGCGTTGAAGATGGTCAGTCTAACGGGGAGCTGTTTTTT.

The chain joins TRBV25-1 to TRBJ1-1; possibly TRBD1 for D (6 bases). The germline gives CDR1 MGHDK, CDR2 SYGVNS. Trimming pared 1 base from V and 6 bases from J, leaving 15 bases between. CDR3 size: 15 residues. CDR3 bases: TGTGCCAGCAGTGAATCGGCCGGGGGCGACGCTGAAGCTTTCTTT. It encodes CASSESAGGDAEAFF.

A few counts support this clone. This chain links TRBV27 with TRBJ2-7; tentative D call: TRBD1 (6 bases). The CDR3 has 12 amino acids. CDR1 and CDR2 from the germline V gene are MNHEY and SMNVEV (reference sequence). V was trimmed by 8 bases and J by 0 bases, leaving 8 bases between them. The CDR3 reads CASGQSSYEQYF. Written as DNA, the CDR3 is TGTGCCAGCGGACAGAGCTCCTACGAGCAGTACTTC.

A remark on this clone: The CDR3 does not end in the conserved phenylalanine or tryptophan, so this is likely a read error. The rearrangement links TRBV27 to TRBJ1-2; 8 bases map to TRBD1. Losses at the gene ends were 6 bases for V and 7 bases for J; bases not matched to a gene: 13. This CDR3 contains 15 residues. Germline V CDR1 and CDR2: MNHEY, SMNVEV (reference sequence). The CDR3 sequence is CASRSRTGLYPGYTY. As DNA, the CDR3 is TGTGCCAGCAGATCCCGGACAGGGCTCTACCCTGGCTACACCTAC.

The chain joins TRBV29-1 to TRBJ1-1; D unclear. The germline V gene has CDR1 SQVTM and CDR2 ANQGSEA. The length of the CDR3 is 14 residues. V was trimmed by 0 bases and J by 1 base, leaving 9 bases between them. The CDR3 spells CSVEDLRRNTEAFF. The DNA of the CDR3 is TGCAGCGTTGAAGATCTCAGGAGGAACACTGAAGCTTTCTTT.

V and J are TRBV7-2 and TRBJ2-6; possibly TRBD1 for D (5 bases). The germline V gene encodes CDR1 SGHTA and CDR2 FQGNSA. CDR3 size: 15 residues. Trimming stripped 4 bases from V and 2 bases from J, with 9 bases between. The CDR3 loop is CASSWGRTGANVLTF. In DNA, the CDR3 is TGTGCCAGCAGCTGGGGCAGAACTGGGGCCAACGTCCTGACTTTC.

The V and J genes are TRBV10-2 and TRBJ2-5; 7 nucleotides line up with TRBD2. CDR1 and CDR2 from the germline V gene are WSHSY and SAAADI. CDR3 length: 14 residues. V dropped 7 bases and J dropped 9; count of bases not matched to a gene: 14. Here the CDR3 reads CASNKPSDRGAQYF. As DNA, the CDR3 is TGCGCCAGCAACAAGCCTAGCGACCGGGGGGCCCAGTACTTC.

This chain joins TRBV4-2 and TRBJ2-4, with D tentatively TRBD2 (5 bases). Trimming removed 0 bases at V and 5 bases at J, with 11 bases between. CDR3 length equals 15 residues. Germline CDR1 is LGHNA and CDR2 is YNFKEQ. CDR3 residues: CASSQEGDYQNIQYF. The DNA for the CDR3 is TGTGCCAGCAGCCAAGAGGGTGACTACCAAAACATTCAGTACTTC.

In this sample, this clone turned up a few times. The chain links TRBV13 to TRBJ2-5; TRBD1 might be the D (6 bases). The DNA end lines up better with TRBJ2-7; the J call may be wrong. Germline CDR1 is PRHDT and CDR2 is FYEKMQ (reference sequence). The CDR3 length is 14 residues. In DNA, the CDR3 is TGTGCCAGCAGCTTAGGCAGGGACACCTACGAGCAGTACTTC. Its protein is CASSLGRDTYEQYF.

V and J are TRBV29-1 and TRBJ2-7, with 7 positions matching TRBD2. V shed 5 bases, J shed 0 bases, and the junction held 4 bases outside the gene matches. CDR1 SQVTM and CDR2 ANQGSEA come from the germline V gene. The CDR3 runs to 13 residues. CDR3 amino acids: CSVSPGGSYEQYF. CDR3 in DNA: TGCAGCGTTTCGCCGGGGGGCTCCTACGAGCAGTACTTC.